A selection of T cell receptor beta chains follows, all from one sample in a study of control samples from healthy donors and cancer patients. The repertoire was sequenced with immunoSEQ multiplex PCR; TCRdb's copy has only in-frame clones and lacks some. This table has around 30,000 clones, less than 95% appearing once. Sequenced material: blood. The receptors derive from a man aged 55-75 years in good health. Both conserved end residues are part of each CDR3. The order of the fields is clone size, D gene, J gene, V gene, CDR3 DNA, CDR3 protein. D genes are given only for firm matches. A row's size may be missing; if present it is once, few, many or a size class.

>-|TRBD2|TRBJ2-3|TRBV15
TGTGCCACCAGCAGAAGTTCTGCGGGGGGCACAGATACGCAGTATTTT
CATSRSSAGGTDTQYF
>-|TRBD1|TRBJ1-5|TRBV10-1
TGCGCCAGCAGACCCGAGGACAGGAGAAGGCGGTATAGCAATCAGCCCCAGCATTTT
CASRPEDRRRRYSNQPQHF
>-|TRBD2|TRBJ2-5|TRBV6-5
TGTGCCAGCAGGGGCGGGGGGGCCGGTGAGACCCAGTACTTC
CASRGGGAGETQYF
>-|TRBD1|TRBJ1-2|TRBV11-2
TGTGCCAGCAGCTTTGGGACAGCGGAGGGTGGCTACACCTTC
CASSFGTAEGGYTF
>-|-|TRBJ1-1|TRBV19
TGTGCCAGTAGTATAGGGCGACCAAATCGCCCTGAAGCTTTCTTT
CASSIGRPNRPEAFF
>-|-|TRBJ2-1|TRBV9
TGTGCCAGCAGCGTTCTCTCCGGGGGCCTTAGCTCCTACAATGAGCAGTTCTTC
CASSVLSGGLSSYNEQFF
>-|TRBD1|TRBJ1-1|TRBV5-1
TGCGCCAGCACCACGGGTGAATGGACAGGGAAGAGTACTGAAGCTTTCTTT
CASTTGEWTGKSTEAFF
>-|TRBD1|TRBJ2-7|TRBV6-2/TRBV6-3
TGTGCCAGCAGTAAGGGACAGGGGACGGCCTACGAGCAGTACTTC
CASSKGQGTAYEQYF
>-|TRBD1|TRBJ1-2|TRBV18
TGTGCCAGCTCACTTGGACAGGGGGCTATCTATGGCTACACCTTC
CASSLGQGAIYGYTF
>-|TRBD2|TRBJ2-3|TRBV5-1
TGCGCCAGCAGTTCACCTAGCGGGGGGGCCTTATTTGGTACAGATACGCAGTATTTT
CASSSPSGGALFGTDTQYF
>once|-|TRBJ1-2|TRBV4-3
TGCGCCAGCAGCCAAGTTCCAGAAAACTATGGCTACACCTTC
CASSQVPENYGYTF
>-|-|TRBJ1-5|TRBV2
TGTGCCAGCAGTGAAACACAGACCAAAAGCAATCAGCCCCAGCATTTT
CASSETQTKSNQPQHF
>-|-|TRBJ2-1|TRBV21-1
TGTGCCAGCAGCAAAGAGAGCAGACAGGGCTTGCGCAATGAGCAGTTCTTC
CASSKESRQGLRNEQFF
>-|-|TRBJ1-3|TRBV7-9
TGTGCCAGCAGCGTCAGTGCGAACACCATATATTTT
CASSVSANTIYF
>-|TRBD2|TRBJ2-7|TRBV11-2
TGTGCCAGCTCATTAGCGGGGGGGCCGTACGAGCAGTACTTC
CASSLAGGPYEQYF
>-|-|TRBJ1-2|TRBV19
TGTGCCAGTAGTATAGGGACGCGCTATGGCTACACCTTC
CASSIGTRYGYTF
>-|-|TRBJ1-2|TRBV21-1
TGTGCCAGCAGCCGCAGGGTAGCGAGGGGCTACACCTTC
CASSRRVARGYTF
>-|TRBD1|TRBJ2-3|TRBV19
TGTGCCAGTAGTACCCACCGGGACAGGGGTGATGGTACGCAGTATTTT
CASSTHRDRGDGTQYF
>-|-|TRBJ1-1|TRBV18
TGTGCCAGCTCACCCCAATCGAACACTGAAGCTTTCTTT
CASSPQSNTEAFF
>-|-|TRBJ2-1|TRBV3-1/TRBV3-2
TGTGCCAGCAGCCCACTACCCTACAATGAGCAGTTCTTC
CASSPLPYNEQFF
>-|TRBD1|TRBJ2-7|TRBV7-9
TGTGCCAGCAGCTTAGATCCAGGGGGCTCCTACGAGCAGTACTTC
CASSLDPGGSYEQYF
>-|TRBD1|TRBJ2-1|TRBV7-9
TGTGCCAGCAGCTATCTAGGTGGGACAGGGGGCCCCAATGAGCAGTTCTTC
CASSYLGGTGGPNEQFF
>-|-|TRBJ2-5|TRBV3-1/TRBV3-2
TGTGCCAGCAGCCAAGGGGCGGGCGGGACCCAGTACTTC
CASSQGAGGTQYF
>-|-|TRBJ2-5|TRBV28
TGTGCCAGCAGTTTGGGGAGCGGGCCCCGCCAAGAGACCCAGTACTTC
CASSLGSGPRQETQYF